This T cell receptor beta chain came from a study of blood T cell repertoires in COVID-19. Study as a whole: From the United States, Italy and Spain came samples of acute and convalescent COVID-19. T cells, B-cell-depleted T cells, or PBMCs provided the cDNA or gDNA that served as material.

Source study methods: From reference gene primer amplification, estimates of nucleated cell counts were derived. Assay used: immunoSEQ multiplex PCR; TCRdb lists only in-frame clones, some missing. The DNA was the basis for D and trimming; V, J and clone size are from that table. This sample has about half a million clones, with over 75% found just once. The receptor was isolated from a human donor in a cohort sampled during active COVID-19. Sequencing was carried out using peripheral blood.

The CDR3 reads CASSQVIRAGYTF. The CDR3 nucleotides read TGTGCCAGCAGCCAAGTTATCAGGGCTGGCTACACCTTC. V and J are TRBV3-1 (or the pseudogene TRBV3-2) and TRBJ1-2; D possibly corresponds to TRBD1 (5 bases). Germline CDR1 is LGHDT and CDR2 is YNNKEL (reference sequence). V was pared by 1 base and J by 7 bases, with 10 bases between. The CDR3 has 13 residues.